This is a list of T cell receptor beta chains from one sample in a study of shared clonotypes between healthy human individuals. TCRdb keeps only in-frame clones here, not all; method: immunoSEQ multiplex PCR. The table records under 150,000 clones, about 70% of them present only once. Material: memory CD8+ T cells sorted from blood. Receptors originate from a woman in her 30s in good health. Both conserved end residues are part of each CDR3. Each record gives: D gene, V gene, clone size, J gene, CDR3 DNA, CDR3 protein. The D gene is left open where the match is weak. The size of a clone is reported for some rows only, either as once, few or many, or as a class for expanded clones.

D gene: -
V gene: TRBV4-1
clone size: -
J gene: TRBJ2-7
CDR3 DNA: TGCGCCAGCAGCCAAGGGGGGTTTGGTAGCGGCTACGAGCAGTACTTC
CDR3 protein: CASSQGGFGSGYEQYF

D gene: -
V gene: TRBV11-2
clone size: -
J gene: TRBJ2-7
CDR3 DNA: TGTGCCAGCAGCTTAGGTCACGAGCAGTACTTC
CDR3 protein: CASSLGHEQYF

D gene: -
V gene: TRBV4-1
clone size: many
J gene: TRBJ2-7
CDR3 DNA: TGCGCCAGCAGCCCGCTAAACGGTCTAGCCCGCGAGCAGTACTTC
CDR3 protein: CASSPLNGLAREQYF

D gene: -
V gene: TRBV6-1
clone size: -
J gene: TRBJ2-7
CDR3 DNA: TGTGCCAGCAGTGAACAAGGTATCTCCTACGAGCAGTACTTC
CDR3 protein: CASSEQGISYEQYF

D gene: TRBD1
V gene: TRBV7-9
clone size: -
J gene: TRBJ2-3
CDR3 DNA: TGTGCCAGCAGCTTGGACAGGGCAGGCGATACGCAGTATTTT
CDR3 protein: CASSLDRAGDTQYF

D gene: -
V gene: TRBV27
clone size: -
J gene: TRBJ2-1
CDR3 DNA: TGTGCCAGCAGCCTCGGATGGGGGCTCTACAATGAGCAGTTCTTC
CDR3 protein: CASSLGWGLYNEQFF

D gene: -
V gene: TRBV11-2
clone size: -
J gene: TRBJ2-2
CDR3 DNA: TGTGCCAGCAGCTTAGCGAGCGCGAACACCGGGGAGCTGTTTTTT
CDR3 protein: CASSLASANTGELFF

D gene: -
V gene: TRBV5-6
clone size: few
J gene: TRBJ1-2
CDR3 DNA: TGTGCCAGCAGCTTGGCGGGGGGCGGCTACACCTTC
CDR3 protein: CASSLAGGGYTF

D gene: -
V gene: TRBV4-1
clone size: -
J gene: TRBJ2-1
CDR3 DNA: TGCGCCAGCAGCCAAAGAGTCATCTTAGGGGTCTATGAGCAGTTCTTC
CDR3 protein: CASSQRVILGVYEQFF

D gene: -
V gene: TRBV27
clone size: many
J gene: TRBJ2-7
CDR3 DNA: TGTGCCAGCAGTTTTCAGGTGGCCTACGAGCAGTACTTC
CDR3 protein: CASSFQVAYEQYF

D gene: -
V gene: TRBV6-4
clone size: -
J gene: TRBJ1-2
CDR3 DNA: TGTGCCAGCAGTGACCCGCAGGGAGGCAACTATGGCTACACCTTC
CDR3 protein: CASSDPQGGNYGYTF

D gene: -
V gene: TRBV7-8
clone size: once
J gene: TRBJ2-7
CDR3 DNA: TGTGCCAGCAGCTCAAACCAGGGATCGTACGAGCAGTACTTC
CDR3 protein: CASSSNQGSYEQYF

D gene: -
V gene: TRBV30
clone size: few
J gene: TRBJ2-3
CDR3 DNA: TGTGCCTGGAGTGTAGGATCCAGCACAGATACGCAGTATTTT
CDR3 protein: CAWSVGSSTDTQYF

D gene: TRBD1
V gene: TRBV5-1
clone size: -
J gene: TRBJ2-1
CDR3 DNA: TGCGCCAGCAGCCTCCGGGACAGGGGGCGCCATGAGCAGTTCTTC
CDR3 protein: CASSLRDRGRHEQFF

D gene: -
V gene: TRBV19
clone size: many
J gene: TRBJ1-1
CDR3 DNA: TGTGCCAGTAGTATATGGGGTAAGACTGAAGCTTTCTTT
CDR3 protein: CASSIWGKTEAFF

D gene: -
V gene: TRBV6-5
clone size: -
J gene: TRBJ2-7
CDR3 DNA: TGTGCCAGCGGGGTCGCCTACGAGCAGTACTTC
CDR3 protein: CASGVAYEQYF

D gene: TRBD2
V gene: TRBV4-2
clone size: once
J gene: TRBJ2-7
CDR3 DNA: TGTGCCAGCAGCCAGGCTACGGGGGGGCCCTACGAGCAGTACTTC
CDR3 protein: CASSQATGGPYEQYF

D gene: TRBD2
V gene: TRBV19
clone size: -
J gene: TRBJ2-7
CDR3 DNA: TGTGCCAGTAGTATAGCCGGGACTAGCGGCTCCCTAGTGGTCTCCTACGAGCAGTACTTC
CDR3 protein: CASSIAGTSGSLVVSYEQYF

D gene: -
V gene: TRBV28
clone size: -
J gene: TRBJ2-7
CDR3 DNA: TGTGCCAGCAGCTTCCACCTCGAGGGGACCCACTCCTACGAGCAGTACTTC
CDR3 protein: CASSFHLEGTHSYEQYF

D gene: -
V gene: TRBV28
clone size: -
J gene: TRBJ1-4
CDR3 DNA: TGTGCCAGCAGTTTCGTTTCAACTAATGAAAAACTGTTTTTT
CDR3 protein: CASSFVSTNEKLFF

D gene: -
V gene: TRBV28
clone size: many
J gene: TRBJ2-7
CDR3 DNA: TGTGCCAGCAGCCTAGGACCCCTTGAAGGGGTGGACGAGCAGTACTTC
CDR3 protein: CASSLGPLEGVDEQYF

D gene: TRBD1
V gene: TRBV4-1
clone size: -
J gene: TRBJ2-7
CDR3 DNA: TGCGCCAGCAGCGGGGACAGGGGTGACGAGCAGTACTTC
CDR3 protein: CASSGDRGDEQYF

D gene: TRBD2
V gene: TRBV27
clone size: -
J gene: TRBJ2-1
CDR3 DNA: TGTGCCAGCACTCCCTTACGTAGCGGGGACAATGAGCAGTTCTTC
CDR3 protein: CASTPLRSGDNEQFF

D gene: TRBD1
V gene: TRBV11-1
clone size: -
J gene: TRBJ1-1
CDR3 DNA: TGTGCCAGCAGCTTAGTTGGGACAGGGTTTGGCACTGAAGCTTTCTTT
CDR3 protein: CASSLVGTGFGTEAFF

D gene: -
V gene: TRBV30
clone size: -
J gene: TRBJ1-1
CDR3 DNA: TGTGCCTGGCAACCAGGGGAAAGTGGATCTTTCTTT
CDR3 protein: CAWQPGESGSFF

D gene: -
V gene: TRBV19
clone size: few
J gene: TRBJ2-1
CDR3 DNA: TGTGCCAGTAGTATGTCCGAGACCCACAATGAGCAGTTCTTC
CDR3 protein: CASSMSETHNEQFF

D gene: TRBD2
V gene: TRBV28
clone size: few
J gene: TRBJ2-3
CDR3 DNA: TGTGCCAGCAGTTTGCGCCCAAGCGGGAGCCCGCGAGGTGGTACGCAGTATTTT
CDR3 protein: CASSLRPSGSPRGGTQYF